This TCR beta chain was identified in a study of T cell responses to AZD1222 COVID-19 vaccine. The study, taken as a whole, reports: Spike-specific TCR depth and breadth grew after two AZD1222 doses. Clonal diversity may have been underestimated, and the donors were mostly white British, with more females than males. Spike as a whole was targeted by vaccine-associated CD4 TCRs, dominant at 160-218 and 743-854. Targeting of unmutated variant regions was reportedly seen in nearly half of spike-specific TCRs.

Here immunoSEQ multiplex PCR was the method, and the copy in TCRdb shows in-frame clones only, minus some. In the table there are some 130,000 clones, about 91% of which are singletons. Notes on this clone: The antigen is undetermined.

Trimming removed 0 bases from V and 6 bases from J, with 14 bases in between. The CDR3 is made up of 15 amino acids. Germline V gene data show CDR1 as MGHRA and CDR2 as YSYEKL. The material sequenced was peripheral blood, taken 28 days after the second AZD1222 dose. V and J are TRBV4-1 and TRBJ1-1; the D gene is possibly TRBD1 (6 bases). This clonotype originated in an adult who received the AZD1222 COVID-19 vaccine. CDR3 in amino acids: CASSQESGGDAEAFF. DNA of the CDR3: TGCGCCAGCAGCCAAGAAAGTGGGGGCGACGCTGAAGCTTTCTTT.